These 8 T cell receptor beta chains came from one sample sequenced in a study of Tregs in tolerant kidney transplant recipients. Generated by immunoSEQ multiplex PCR, the TCRdb table keeps only in-frame clones and is missing some. The table has 85,000 to 100,000 clones, 93% seen once. Sample: CD4+ T cells from blood, taken before the transplant. Source of these receptors: a human donor who received a combined kidney and bone marrow transplant.

This clone was observed once. This same CDR3 is encoded by further DNA sequences in the sample. The V gene is TRBV7-2, the J gene TRBJ2-3; 7 positions agree with TRBD2. CDR1 SGHTA and CDR2 FQGNSA come from the germline V gene. The CDR3 has 15 amino acids. The J segment lost 3 bases and the V segment lost 3 bases, leaving 6 bases of the junction unmatched. The CDR3: CASSLRAGDTDTQYF. CDR3 coding DNA: TGTGCCAGCAGCTTGAGGGCGGGAGATACAGATACGCAGTATTTT.

The chain employs TRBV1 and TRBJ1-2. TRBV1 is a pseudogene segment. This CDR3 contains 18 residues. CDR3 sequence: CTSSQDLLPDSGCYGYTF. The DNA for the CDR3 is TGCACCAGCAGCCAAGATCTCCTTCCGGACTCGGGGTGCTATGGCTACACCTTC.

J is TRBJ2-7 and V is TRBV2, with D tentatively TRBD1 (5 bases). The CDR3 extends over 14 amino acids. Trimming removed 4 bases at V and 1 base at J, with 11 bases between. Germline V gene data show CDR1 as SNHLY and CDR2 as FYNNEI. The CDR3 loop is CASSAGYNSYEQYF. CDR3 in DNA: TGTGCCAGCAGTGCAGGGTACAATTCCTACGAGCAGTACTTC.

V usage is TRBV4-1 and J usage is TRBJ2-3, with 8 bases fitting TRBD2. This CDR3 spans 20 amino acids. CDR1 is MGHRA, CDR2 YSYEKL, per germline. V shed 0 bases, J shed 5 bases, and the junction held 19 bases outside the gene matches. The CDR3 loop is CASSQEWLIGLAGSRDTQYF. The CDR3 DNA sequence: TGCGCCAGCAGCCAAGAGTGGCTAATCGGCCTAGCGGGTTCCAGAGATACGCAGTATTTT.

The V call is TRBV2, the J call TRBJ1-2; a weak D match, TRBD1 (6 bases). V dropped 7 bases and J dropped 6 bases, with 15 bases sitting between them. Germline V lookup: CDR1 SNHLY, CDR2 FYNNEI. This CDR3 comprises 13 residues. The CDR3 protein is CASTFAPGDGYTF. The CDR3 DNA is TGTGCCAGCACGTTTGCCCCAGGGGATGGCTACACCTTC.

This chain links TRBV5-4 with TRBJ2-7, with 9 bases aligning to TRBD2. Trimming removed 4 bases from V and 2 bases from J; junction bases left unmatched: 10. The germline V gene has CDR1 SGHNT and CDR2 YYREEE (reference sequence). The CDR3 contains 16 residues. The CDR3: CASSPSLAGLTYEQYF. In nucleotides, the CDR3 is TGTGCCAGCAGCCCGAGCCTAGCGGGACTAACCTACGAGCAGTACTTC.

V usage is TRBV9 and J usage is TRBJ2-2; no definite D call. Between the trimmed V and J ends, which lost 3 bases and 1 base, there was a span of 13 bases. Germline V gives CDR1 SGDLS, CDR2 YYNGEE. CDR3 length: 16 amino acids. For the CDR3, the DNA is TGTGCCAGCAGCGCTCCTTATGGCGGGAACACCGGGGAGCTGTTTTTT. Its translation: CASSAPYGGNTGELFF.

V usage is TRBV4-1 and J usage is TRBJ1-5; D remains ambiguous. CDR1 is MGHRA, CDR2 YSYEKL, per germline. The CDR3 consists of 13 residues. V lost 0 bases to trimming and J lost 6 bases, with 6 bases between them. In DNA form, the CDR3 reads TGCGCCAGCAGCCAAGACTCGCGTCAGCCCCAGCATTTT. This gives the protein CASSQDSRQPQHF.